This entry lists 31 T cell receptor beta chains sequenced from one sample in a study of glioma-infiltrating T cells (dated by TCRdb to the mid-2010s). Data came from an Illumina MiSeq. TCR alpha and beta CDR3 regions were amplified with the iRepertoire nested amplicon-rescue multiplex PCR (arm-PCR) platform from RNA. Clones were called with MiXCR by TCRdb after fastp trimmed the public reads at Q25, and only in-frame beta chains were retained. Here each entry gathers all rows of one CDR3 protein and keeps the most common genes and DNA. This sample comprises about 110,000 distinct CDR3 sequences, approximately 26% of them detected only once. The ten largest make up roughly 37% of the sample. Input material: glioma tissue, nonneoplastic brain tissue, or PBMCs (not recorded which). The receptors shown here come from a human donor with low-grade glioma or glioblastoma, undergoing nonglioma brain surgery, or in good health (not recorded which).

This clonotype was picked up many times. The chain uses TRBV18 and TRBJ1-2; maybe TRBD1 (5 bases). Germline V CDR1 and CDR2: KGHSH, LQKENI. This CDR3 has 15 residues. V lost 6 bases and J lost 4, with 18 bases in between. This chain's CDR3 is CASSQDPGPGYGYTF. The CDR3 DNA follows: TGTGCCAGCTCTCAAGACCCGGGGCCGGGCTATGGCTACACCTTC.

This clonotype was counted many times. The CDR3: CSVEQGATDTQYF. The DNA for the CDR3 is TGCAGCGTTGAGCAGGGGGCTACCGATACGCAGTATTTT. The rearrangement links TRBV29-1 to TRBJ2-3, with TRBD1 matching over 8 bases. The CDR3 extends over 13 amino acids. CDR1 is SQVTM, CDR2 ANQGSEA, per germline. J lost 6 bases, V lost 3 bases, and 5 bases had no gene match.

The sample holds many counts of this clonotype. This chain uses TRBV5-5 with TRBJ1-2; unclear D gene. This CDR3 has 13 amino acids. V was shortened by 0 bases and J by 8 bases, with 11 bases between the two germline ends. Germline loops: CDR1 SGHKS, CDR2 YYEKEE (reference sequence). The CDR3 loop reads CASSLDGQWGYTF. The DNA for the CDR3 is TGTGCCAGCAGCTTGGACGGCCAATGGGGCTACACCTTC.

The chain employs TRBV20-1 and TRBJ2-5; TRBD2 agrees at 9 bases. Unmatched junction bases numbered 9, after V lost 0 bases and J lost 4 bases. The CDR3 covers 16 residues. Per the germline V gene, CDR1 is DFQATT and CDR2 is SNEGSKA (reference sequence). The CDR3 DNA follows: TGCAGTGCTAGAGATCAGTGGCGGGGGGGACGAGAGACCCAGTACTTC. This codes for CSARDQWRGGRETQYF.

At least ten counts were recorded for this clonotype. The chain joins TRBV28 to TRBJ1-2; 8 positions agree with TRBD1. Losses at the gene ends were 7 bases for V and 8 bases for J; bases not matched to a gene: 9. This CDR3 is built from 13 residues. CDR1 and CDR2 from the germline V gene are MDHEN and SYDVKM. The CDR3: CASTPGGRGGYTF. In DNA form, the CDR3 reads TGTGCCAGCACCCCAGGGGGCCGAGGGGGCTACACCTTC.

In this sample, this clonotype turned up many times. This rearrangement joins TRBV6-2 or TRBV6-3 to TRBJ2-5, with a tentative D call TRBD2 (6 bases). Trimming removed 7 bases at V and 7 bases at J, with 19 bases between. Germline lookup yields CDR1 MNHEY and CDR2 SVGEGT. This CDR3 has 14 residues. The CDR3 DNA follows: TGTGCCAGCACCTACCGGGACTCCAAAGGGACCCAGTACTTC. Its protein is CASTYRDSKGTQYF.

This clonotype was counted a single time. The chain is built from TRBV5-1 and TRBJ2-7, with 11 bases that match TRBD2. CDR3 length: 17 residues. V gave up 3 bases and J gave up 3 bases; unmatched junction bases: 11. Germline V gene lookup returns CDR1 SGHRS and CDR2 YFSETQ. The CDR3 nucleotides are TGCGCCAGCAGCTCAACACCCGGGACTAGCGGTAACTACGAGCAGTACTTC. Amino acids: CASSSTPGTSGNYEQYF.

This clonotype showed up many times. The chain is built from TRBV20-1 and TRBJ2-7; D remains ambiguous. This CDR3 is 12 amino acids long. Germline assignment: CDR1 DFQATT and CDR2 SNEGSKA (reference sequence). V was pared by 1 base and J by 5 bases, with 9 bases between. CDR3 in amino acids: CSARGSKNEQYF. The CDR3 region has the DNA TGCAGTGCTAGAGGTTCAAAAAACGAGCAGTACTTC.

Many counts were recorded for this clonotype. The CDR3 spells CASRYPGQGISEQFF. The CDR3 nucleotides read TGCGCCAGCAGATATCCGGGACAGGGGATATCCGAGCAGTTCTTC. The chain has TRBV5-1 and TRBJ2-1, with 10 bases lining up with TRBD1. This CDR3 is 15 amino acids long. J was trimmed by 10 bases and V by 5 bases; bases with no gene match: 12. Germline V gene lookup returns CDR1 SGHRS and CDR2 YFSETQ.

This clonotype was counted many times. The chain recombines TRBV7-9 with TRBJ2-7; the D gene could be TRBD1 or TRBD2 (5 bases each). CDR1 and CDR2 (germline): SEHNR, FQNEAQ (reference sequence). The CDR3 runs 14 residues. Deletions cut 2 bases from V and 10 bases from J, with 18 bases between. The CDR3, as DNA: TGTGCCAGCAGCTTACCTGGGGGTACCTCCCCCCAGTACTTC. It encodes CASSLPGGTSPQYF.

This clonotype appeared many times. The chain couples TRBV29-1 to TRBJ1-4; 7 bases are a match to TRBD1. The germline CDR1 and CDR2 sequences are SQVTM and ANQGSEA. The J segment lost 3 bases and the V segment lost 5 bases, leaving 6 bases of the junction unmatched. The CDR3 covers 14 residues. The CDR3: CSVTRGASNEKLFF. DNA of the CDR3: TGCAGCGTTACCAGGGGGGCGTCTAATGAAAAACTGTTTTTT.

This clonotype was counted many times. The CDR3, as DNA: TGTGCCAGCAGTTTCCGGGCACCCTACGAGCAGTACTTC. It yields the protein CASSFRAPYEQYF. The chain joins TRBV27 to TRBJ2-7, with D uncertain. Looked up from germline, CDR1 is MNHEY and CDR2 is SMNVEV (reference sequence). Trimming took 3 bases from V and 2 from J, leaving 8 bases between them. The CDR3 covers 13 residues.

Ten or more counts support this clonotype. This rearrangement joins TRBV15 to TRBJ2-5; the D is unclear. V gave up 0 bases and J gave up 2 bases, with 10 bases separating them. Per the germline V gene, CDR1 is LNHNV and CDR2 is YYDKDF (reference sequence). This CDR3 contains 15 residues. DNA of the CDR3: TGTGCCACCAGCAGAGATGGGGTAGAGCAAGAGACCCAGTACTTC. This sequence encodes CATSRDGVEQETQYF.

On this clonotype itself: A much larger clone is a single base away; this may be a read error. The CDR3: CASGSGGGIGQPQHF. DNA for the CDR3: TGCGCCAGCGGCTCAGGGGGAGGGATCGGTCAGCCCCAGCATTTT. The V and J genes are TRBV5-1 and TRBJ1-5; 7 bases are a match to TRBD1. Germline V gene data show CDR1 as SGHRS and CDR2 as YFSETQ. V was pared by 7 bases and J by 6 bases, with 13 bases of the junction left unmatched. CDR3 size: 15 residues.

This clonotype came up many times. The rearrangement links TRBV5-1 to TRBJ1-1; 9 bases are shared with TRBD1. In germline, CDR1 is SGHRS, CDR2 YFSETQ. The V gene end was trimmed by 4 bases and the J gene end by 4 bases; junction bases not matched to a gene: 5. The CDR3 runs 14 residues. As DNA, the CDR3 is TGCGCCAGCAGCACACAGGGGGCCAGCACTGAAGCTTTCTTT. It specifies CASSTQGASTEAFF.

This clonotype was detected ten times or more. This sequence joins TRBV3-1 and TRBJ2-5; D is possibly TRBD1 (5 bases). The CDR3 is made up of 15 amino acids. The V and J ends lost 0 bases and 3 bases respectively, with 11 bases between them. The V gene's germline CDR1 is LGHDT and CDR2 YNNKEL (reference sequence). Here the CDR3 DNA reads TGTGCCAGCAGCCAAGATGGGGCCGGCGAAGAGACCCAGTACTTC. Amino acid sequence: CASSQDGAGEETQYF.

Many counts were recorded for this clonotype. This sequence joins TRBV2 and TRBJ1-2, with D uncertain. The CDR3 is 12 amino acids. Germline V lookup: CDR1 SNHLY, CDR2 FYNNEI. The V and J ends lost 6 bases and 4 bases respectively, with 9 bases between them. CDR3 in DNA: TGTGCCAGCAGGATAGTTAGCTATGGCTACACCTTC. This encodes CASRIVSYGYTF. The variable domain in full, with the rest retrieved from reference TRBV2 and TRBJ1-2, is EPEVTQTPSHQVTQMGQEVILRCVPISNHLYFYWYRQILGQKVEFLVSFYNNEISEKSEIFDDQFSVERPDGSNFTLKIRSTKLEDSAMYFCASRIVSYGYTFGSGTRLTVV.

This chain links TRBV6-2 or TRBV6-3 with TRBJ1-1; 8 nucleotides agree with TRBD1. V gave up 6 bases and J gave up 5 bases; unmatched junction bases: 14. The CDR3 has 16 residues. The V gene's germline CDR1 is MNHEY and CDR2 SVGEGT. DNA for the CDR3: TGTGCCAGCAGCCCCCGAGGACAGGGCCAGGGAACTGAAGCTTTCTTT. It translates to CASSPRGQGQGTEAFF.

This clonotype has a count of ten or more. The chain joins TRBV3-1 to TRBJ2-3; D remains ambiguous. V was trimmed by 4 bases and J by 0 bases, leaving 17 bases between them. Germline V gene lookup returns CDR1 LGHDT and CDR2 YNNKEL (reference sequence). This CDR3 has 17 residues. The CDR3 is CASSPDLTSISTDTQYF. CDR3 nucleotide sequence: TGTGCCAGCAGCCCAGACCTAACGTCGATAAGCACAGATACGCAGTATTTT.

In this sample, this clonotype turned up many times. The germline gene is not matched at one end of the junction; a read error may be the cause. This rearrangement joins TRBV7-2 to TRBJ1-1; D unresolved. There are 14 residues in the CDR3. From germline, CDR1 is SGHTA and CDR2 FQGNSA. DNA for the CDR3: TGTGCCAGCAGCTTAGCCCCCAGGAACTCTGAAGCTTTCTTT. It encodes CASSLAPRNSEAFF.

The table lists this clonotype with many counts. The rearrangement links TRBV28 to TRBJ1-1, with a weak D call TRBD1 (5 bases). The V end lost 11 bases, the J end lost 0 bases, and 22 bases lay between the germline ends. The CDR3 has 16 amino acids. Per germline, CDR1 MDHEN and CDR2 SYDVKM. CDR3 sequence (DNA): TGTGCCGCGAGTACCCCGAGAGGGACGGTGAACACTGAAGCTTTCTTT. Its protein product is CAASTPRGTVNTEAFF.

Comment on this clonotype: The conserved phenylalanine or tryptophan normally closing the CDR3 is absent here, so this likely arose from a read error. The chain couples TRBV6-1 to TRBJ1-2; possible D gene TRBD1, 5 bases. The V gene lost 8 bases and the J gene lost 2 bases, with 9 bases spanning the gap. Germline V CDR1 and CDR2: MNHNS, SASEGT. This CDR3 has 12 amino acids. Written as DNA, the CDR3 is TGTGCCAGCGACTGGACAAACTATGGCTACACCTGC. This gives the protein CASDWTNYGYTC.

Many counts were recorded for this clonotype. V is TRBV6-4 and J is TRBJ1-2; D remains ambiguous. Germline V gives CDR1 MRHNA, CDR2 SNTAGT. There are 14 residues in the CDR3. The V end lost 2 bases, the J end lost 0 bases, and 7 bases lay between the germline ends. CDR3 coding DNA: TGTGCCAGCAGTGACGATGGGGCTAACTATGGCTACACCTTC. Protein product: CASSDDGANYGYTF.

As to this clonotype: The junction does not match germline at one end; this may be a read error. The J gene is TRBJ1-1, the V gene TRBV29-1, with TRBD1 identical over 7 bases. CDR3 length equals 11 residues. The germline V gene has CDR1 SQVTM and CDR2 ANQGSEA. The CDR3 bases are TGCAGCGATACAGGGGACACTGGAGCTTTCTTT. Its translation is CSDTGDTGAFF. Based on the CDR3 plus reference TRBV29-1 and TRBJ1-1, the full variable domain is SAVISQKPSRDICQRGTSLTIQCQVDSQVTMMFWYRQQPGQSLTLIATANQGSEATYESGFVIDKFPISRPNLTFSTLTVSNMSPEDSSIYLCSDTGDTGAFFGQGTRLTVV.

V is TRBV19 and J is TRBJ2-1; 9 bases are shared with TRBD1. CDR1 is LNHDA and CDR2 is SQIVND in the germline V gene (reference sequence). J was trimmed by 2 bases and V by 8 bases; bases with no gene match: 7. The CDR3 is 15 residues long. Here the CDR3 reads CASYATGGTYNEQFF. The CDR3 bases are TGTGCCAGTTACGCCACAGGGGGCACCTACAATGAGCAGTTCTTC. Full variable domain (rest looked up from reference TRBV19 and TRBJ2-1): DGGITQSPKYLFRKEGQNVTLSCEQNLNHDAMYWYRQDPGQGLRLIYYSQIVNDFQKGDIAEGYSVSREKKESFPLTVTSAQKNPTAFYLCASYATGGTYNEQFFGPGTRLTVL.

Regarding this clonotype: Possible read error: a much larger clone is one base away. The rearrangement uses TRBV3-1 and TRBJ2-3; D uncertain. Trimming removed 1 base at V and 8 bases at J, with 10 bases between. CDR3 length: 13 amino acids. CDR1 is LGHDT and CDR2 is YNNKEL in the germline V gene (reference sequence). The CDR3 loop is CASSQVSAGTQYF. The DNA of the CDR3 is TGTGCCAGCAGCCAAGTTTCGGCAGGTACGCAGTATTTT.

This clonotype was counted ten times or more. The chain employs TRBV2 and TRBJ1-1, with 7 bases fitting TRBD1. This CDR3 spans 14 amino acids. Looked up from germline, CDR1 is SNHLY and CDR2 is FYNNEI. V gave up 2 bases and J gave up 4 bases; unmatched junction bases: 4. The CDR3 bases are TGTGCCAGCAGTGAACAGGGGGTTTTCACTGAAGCTTTCTTT. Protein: CASSEQGVFTEAFF.

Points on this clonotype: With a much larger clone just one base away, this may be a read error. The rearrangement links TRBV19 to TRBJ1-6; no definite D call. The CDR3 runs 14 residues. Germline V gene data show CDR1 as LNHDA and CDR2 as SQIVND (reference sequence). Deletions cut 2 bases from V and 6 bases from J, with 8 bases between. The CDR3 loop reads CASSIQRSNSPLHF. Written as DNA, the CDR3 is TGTGCCAGTAGTATACAGAGGAGTAATTCACCCCTCCACTTT.

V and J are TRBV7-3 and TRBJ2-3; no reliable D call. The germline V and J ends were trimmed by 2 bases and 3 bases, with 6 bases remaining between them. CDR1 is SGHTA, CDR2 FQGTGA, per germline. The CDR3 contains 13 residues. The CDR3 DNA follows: TGTGCCAGCAGCTTATCTAGGACAGATACGCAGTATTTT. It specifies CASSLSRTDTQYF.

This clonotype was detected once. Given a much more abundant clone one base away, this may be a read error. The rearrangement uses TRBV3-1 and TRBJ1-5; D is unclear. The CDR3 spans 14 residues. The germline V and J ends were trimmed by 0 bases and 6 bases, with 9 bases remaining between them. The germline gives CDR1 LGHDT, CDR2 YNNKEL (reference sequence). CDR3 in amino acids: CASSQDWFAQPQHF. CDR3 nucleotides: TGTGCCAGCAGCCAAGATTGGTTTGCTCAGCCCCAGCATTTT.

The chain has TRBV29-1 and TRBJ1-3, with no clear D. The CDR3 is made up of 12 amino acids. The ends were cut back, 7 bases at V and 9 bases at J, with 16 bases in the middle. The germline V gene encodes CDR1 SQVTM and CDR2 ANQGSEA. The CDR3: CSARADQLTIYF. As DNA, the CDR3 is TGCAGCGCCCGGGCAGATCAACTCACCATATATTTT.